The T cell receptor beta chain under discussion was sequenced for a study of cytomegalovirus exposure and HLA in healthy donors. Study results and limitations: Previous analysis showed most TCR beta V segments were productive about 87% or about 30% of the time. As immune exposure information, only CMV serostatus was available. In a later analysis, a missense DCLRE1C variant was linked to TCR beta V- and J-gene trimming.

PCR involved 60 Vbeta and 13 Jbeta primers. Authors' methods: The count from a later analysis was about 80 million unique TCR beta chains, 9.5 million to 13 million of them shared. TCRdb's table, derived via immunoSEQ multiplex PCR, lists solely in-frame clones and lacks some. Clone size and V and J calls were adopted from that table, with D and trimming inferred from the DNA. This table holds 200,000 to 250,000 clones, 85% found once. V was clipped by 3 bases and J by 8 bases; unmatched bases: 9. This CDR3 has 15 amino acids. Germline V lookup: CDR1 SGHTA, CDR2 FQGNSA. With regard to this clone: Its specificity is not known.

The chain joins TRBV7-2 to TRBJ1-4, with TRBD1 matching 7 bases. The source is a human donor in good health. The sample comprised PBMCs. CDR3 nucleotides: TGTGCCAGCAGCTTTGTCAGGGGGTTATTCGAAAAACTGTTTTTT. Its protein is CASSFVRGLFEKLFF.